Listed here is a single TCR beta chain. The data are from a study of preoperative IRX-2 immunotherapy in early breast cancer. As for treatment: preoperative locoregional IRX-2 cytokine immunotherapy. Patients received preoperative, locoregional IRX-2 cytokine immunotherapy in a phase Ib study. The protocol was immunoSEQ multiplex PCR, while the TCRdb copy is restricted to in-frame clones and leaves out a portion. The sample includes some 21,000 clones, 85% of them seen just once. This specimen consisted of lymph node tissue, obtained after IRX-2 immunotherapy. The sequence was collected from a human donor with breast cancer.

As DNA, the CDR3 is TGTGCCAGCAGCCCACTTGGTCTTTGGGAGACCCAGTACTTC. It encodes CASSPLGLWETQYF. The J gene is TRBJ2-5, the V gene TRBV7-6; D remains ambiguous. Germline V lookup: CDR1 SGHVS, CDR2 FNYEAQ. This CDR3 has 14 residues. Deletions cut 5 bases from V and 5 bases from J, with 15 bases between.